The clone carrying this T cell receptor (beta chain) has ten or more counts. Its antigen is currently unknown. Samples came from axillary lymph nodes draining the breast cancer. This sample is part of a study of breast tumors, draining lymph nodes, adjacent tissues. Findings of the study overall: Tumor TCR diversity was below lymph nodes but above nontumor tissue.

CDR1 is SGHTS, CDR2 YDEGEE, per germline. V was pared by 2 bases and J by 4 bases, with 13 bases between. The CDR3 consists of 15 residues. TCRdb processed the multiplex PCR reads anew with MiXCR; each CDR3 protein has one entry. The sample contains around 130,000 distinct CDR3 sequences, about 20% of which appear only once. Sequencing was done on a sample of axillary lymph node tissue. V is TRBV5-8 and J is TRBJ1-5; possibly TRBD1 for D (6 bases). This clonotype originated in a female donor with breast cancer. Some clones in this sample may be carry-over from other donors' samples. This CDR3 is CASSFSRDTNQPQHF. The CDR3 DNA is TGTGCCAGCAGCTTCTCCCGGGACACGAATCAGCCCCAGCATTTT.